The clone carrying this TCR beta chain has a count of ten or more. Its antigen is as yet unknown. The sample belongs to a study of beta chain features in type 1 diabetes. As for the study in general: The patients were much like the healthy donors in age, gender and cell yields.

CDR1 is MDHEN, CDR2 SYDVKM, per germline. This CDR3 contains 13 residues. J gave up 5 bases and V 7 bases, and 3 bases lay outside the gene matches. Investigators reverse transcribed all isolated RNA, so they sequenced expressed TCRB transcripts. TCRdb's table, derived via immunoSEQ multiplex PCR, lists solely in-frame clones and lacks some. This repertoire shows roughly 250,000 clones, more than 9% found once; its top ten account for around 0.037%. Study-level points and caveats: For type 1 diabetes patients, VDJ junctions showed fewer insertions and more deletions. The study found that naive, central memory and Treg TCRB repertoires appeared more similar in patients than in healthy donors.

The specimen was naive CD4+ T cells from blood. The rearrangement uses TRBV28 and TRBJ2-1; 9 bases are shared with TRBD2. The sequence came from a woman aged 18-29 years in good health. This chain's CDR3 is CASNIAGDNEQFF. CDR3 DNA: TGTGCCAGCAACATAGCGGGGGACAATGAGCAGTTCTTC.